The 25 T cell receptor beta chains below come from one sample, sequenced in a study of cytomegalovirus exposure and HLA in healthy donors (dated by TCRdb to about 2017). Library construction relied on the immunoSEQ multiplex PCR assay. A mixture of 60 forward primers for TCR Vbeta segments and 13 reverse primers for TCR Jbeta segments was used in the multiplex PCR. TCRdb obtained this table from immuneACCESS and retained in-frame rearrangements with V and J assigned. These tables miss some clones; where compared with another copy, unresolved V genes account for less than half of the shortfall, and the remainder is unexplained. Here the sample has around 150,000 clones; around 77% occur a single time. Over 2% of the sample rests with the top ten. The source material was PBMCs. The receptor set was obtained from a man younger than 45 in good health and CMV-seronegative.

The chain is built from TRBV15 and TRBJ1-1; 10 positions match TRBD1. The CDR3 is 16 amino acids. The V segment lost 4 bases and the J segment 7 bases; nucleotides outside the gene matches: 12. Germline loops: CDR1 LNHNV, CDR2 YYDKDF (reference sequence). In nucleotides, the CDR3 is TGTGCCACCAGCAAAGACAGGGGGCTCACGCGGGGTGAAGCTTTCTTT. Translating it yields CATSKDRGLTRGEAFF.

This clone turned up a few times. The CDR3 is CATSINVGVGSPLHF. The CDR3 nucleotides read TGTGCCACCAGCATAAACGTAGGGGTTGGCTCACCCCTCCACTTT. V and J are TRBV15 and TRBJ1-6, with D possibly TRBD1 on 5 matching bases. V dropped 4 bases and J dropped 10 bases, with 17 bases sitting between them. Germline CDR1 LNHNV, CDR2 YYDKDF (reference sequence). The CDR3 is 15 residues long.

Written as DNA, the CDR3 is TGCGCCAGCAGCTCGGGACAGGGAATCACAGATACGCAGTATTTT. Translation: CASSSGQGITDTQYF. The chain couples TRBV5-1 to TRBJ2-3, with TRBD1 identical over 9 bases. The J segment lost 2 bases and the V segment lost 3 bases, leaving 4 bases of the junction unmatched. This CDR3 region has 15 residues. Germline V gene lookup returns CDR1 SGHRS and CDR2 YFSETQ.

In DNA, the CDR3 is TGTGCCAGCACCAACGGGCCAGGGGGTCACCAGCATTTT. Amino acids: CASTNGPGGHQHF. The chain is built from TRBV6-5 and TRBJ1-5; 7 nucleotides match TRBD1. V trimming: 7 bases; J trimming: 12 bases; junction bases outside the gene matches: 12. CDR3 length equals 13 residues. Germline CDR1 is MNHEY and CDR2 is SVGAGI.

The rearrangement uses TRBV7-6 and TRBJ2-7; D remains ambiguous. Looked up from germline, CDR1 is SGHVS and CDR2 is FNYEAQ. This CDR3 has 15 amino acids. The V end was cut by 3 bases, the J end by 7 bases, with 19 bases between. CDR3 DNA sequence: TGTGCCAGCAGCTTCGTTACAGCAACCCCCGTTGAGCAGTACTTC. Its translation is CASSFVTATPVEQYF.

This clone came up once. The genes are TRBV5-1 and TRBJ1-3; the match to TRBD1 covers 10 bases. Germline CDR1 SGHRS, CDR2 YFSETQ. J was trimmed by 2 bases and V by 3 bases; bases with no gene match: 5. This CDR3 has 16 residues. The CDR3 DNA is TGCGCCAGCAGCTACGGACAGGGGGGCGCTGGAAACACCATATATTTT. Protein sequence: CASSYGQGGAGNTIYF.

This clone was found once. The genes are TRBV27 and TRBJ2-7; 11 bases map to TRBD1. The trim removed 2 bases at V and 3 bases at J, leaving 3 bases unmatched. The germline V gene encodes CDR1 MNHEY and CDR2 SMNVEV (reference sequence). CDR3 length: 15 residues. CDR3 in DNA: TGTGCCAGCAGTTTAACCGGGACAGGGGGCTACGAGCAGTACTTC. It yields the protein CASSLTGTGGYEQYF.

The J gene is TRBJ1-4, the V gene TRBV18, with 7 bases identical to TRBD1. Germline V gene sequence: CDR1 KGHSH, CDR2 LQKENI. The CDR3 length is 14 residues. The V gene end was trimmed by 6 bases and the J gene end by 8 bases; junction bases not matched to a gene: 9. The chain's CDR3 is CASSRDREGEKLFF. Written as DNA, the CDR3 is TGTGCCAGCTCTAGAGACAGGGAAGGCGAAAAACTGTTTTTT.

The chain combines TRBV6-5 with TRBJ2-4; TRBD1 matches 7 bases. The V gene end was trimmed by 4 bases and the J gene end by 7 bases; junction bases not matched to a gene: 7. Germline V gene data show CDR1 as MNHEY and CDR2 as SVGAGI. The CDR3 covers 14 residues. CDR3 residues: CASSFRQGRNIQYF. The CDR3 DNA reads TGTGCCAGCAGTTTCCGACAGGGTAGGAACATTCAGTACTTC.

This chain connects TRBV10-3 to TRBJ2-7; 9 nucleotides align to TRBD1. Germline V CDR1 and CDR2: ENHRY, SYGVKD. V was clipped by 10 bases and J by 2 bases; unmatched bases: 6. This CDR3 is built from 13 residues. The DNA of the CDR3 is TGTGCCACCGCCGGGACAGGGACCTACGAGCAGTACTTC. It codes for CATAGTGTYEQYF.

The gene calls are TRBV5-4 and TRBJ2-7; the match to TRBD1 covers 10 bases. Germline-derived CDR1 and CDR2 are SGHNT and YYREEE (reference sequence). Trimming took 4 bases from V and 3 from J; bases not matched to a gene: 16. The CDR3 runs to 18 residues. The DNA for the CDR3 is TGTGCCAGCAGCACCGCGGGCAGAGGGACAGGGGCCCTCTACGAGCAGTACTTC. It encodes CASSTAGRGTGALYEQYF.

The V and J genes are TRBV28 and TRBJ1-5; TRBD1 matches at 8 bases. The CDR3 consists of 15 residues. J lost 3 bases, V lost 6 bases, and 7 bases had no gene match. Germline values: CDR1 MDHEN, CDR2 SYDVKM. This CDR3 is CASSRTGQVNQPQHF. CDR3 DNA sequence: TGTGCCAGCAGCCGTACGGGACAGGTCAATCAGCCCCAGCATTTT.

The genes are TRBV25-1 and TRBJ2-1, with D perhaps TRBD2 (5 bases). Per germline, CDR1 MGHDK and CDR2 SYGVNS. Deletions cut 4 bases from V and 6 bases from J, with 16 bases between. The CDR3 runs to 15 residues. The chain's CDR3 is CASSAVGDYLNEQFF. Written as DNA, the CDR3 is TGTGCCAGCAGTGCCGTCGGCGACTACCTCAATGAGCAGTTCTTC.

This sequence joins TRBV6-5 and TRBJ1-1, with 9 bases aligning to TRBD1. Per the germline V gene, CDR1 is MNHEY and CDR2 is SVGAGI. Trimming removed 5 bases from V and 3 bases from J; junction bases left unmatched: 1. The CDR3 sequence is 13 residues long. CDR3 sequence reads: CASSRDRDTEAFF. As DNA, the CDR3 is TGTGCCAGCAGTCGGGACAGGGACACTGAAGCTTTCTTT.

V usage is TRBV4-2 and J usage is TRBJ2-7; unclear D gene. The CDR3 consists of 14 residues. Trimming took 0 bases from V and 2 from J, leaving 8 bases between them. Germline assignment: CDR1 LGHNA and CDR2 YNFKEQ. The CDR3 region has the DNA TGTGCCAGCAGCCAAGACACTCAAACCTACGAGCAGTACTTC. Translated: CASSQDTQTYEQYF.

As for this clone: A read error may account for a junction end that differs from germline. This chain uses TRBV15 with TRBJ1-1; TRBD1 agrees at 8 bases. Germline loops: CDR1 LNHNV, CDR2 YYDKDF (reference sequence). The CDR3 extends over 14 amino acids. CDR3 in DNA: TGTGCCGCCAGCAGAGATGCAGGGGGCGGGAAAGCTTTCTTT. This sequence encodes CAASRDAGGGKAFF.

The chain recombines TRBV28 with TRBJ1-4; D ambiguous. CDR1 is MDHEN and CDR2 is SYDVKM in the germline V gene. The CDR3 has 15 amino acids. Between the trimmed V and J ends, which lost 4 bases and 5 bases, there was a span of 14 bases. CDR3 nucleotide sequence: TGTGCCAGCAGTTCGGAGGGAGCAGGAAATGAAAAACTGTTTTTT. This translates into CASSSEGAGNEKLFF.

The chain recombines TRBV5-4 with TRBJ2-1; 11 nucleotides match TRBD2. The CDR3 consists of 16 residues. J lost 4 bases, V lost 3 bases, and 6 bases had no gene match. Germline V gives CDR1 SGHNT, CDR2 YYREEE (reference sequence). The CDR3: CASSSSTSGVYNEQFF. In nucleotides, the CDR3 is TGTGCCAGCAGCTCCTCGACTAGCGGGGTTTACAATGAGCAGTTCTTC.

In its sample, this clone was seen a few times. In DNA form, the CDR3 reads TGTGCCAGCGGGCATACTAGCGGCAGCTCCTACGAGCAGTACTTC. Translating gives CASGHTSGSSYEQYF. The V gene is TRBV6-5, the J gene TRBJ2-7; 8 positions agree with TRBD2. Per the germline V gene, CDR1 is MNHEY and CDR2 is SVGAGI. CDR3 length: 15 residues. Trimming removed 8 bases from V and 0 bases from J; junction bases left unmatched: 9.

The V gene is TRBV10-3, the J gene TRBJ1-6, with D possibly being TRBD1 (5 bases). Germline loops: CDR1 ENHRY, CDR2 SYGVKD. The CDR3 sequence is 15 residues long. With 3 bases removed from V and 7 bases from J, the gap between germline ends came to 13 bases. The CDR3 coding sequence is TGTGCCATCAGTGACCGAGGGACTAAGAATTCACCCCTCCACTTT. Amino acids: CAISDRGTKNSPLHF.

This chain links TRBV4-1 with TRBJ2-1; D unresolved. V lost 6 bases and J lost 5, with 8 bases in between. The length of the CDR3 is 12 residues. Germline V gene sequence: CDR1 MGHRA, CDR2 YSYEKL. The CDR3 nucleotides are TGCGCCAGCAGAACTAACGACAATGAGCAGTTCTTC. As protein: CASRTNDNEQFF.

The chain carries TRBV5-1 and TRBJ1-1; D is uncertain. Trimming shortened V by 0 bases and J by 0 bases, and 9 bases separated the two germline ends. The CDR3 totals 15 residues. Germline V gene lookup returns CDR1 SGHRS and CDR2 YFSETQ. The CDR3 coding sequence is TGCGCCAGCAGCTTGGATCGGGGTTTGAACACTGAAGCTTTCTTT. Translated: CASSLDRGLNTEAFF. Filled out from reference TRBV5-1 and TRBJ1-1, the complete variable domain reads KAGVTQTPRYLIKTRGQQVTLSCSPISGHRSVSWYQQTPGQGLQFLFEYFSETQRNKGNFPGRFSGRQFSNSRSEMNVSTLELGDSALYLCASSLDRGLNTEAFFGQGTRLTVV.

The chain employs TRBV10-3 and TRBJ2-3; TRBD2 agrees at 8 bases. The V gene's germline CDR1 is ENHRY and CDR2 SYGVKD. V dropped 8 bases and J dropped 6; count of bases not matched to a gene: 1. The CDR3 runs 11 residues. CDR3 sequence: CAIGTRDTQYF. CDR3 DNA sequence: TGTGCCATCGGGACTAGGGATACGCAGTATTTT.

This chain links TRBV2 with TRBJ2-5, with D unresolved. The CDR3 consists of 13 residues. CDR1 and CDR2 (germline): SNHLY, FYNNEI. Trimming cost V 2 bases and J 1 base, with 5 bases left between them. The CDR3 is CASSEPFQETQYF. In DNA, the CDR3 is TGTGCCAGCAGTGAACCTTTCCAAGAGACCCAGTACTTC.

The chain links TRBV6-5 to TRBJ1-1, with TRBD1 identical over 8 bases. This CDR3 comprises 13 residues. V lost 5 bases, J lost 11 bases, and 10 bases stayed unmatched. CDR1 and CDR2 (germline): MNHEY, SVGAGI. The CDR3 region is CASSKRQGLEAFF. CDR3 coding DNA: TGTGCCAGCAGTAAACGACAGGGGTTGGAGGCTTTCTTT.